The rows below give T cell receptor beta chains drawn from one sample of a study of regulatory T cells in long-lasting Graves disease. Each CDR3 protein gets one entry after TCRdb re-called the multiplex PCR reads with MiXCR. Found here are around 400,000 distinct CDR3 sequences, approximately 22% of them singletons; the top ten hold roughly an eighth. The sequencing here drew on peripheral blood mononuclear cells (PBMCs), taken when the disease was refractory, from a patient treated with antithyroid drugs. The receptor source for this set is a female donor with Graves disease. Both conserved end residues are part of each CDR3. The D gene is left open where the match is weak. Rows give clone size only sometimes, using once, few, many, or a class for an expanded clone.

D: -
V: TRBV2
size: many
J: TRBJ1-5
CDR3: CASSENGNSQPQHF
DNA: TGTGCCAGCAGTGAAAATGGCAATTCTCAGCCCCAGCATTTT

D: -
V: TRBV28
size: many
J: TRBJ2-7
CDR3: CASSFQGGYEQYF
DNA: TGTGCCAGCAGTTTTCAGGGGGGCTACGAGCAGTACTTC

D: -
V: TRBV11-2
size: many
J: TRBJ2-2
CDR3: CASSLTQWGAAQNTGELFF
DNA: TGTGCCAGCAGCTTAACTCAATGGGGAGCGGCTCAGAACACCGGGGAGCTGTTTTTT

D: -
V: TRBV5-1
size: many
J: TRBJ1-1
CDR3: CASSLLSQDTEAFF
DNA: TGCGCCAGCAGCTTGCTATCGCAGGACACTGAAGCTTTCTTT

D: TRBD1
V: TRBV6-1
size: many
J: TRBJ1-1
CDR3: CASRSGTVGEAFF
DNA: TGTGCCAGCAGATCCGGGACAGTGGGTGAAGCTTTCTTT

D: -
V: TRBV18
size: -
J: TRBJ2-1
CDR3: CASSPEAGTFEQFF
DNA: TGTGCCAGCTCACCGGAAGCAGGGACTTTTGAGCAGTTCTTC

D: -
V: TRBV20-1
size: many
J: TRBJ2-7
CDR3: CSARDSSYEQYF
DNA: TGCAGTGCTCGGGACTCCTCCTACGAGCAGTACTTC

D: -
V: TRBV7-9
size: -
J: TRBJ2-2
CDR3: CASSLAVGTPNTGELFF
DNA: TGTGCCAGCAGCTTAGCGGTGGGGACCCCGAACACCGGGGAGCTGTTTTTT

D: -
V: TRBV2
size: many
J: TRBJ2-5
CDR3: CAIRGSQETQYF
DNA: TGTGCCATCCGTGGCAGTCAAGAGACCCAGTACTTC

D: -
V: TRBV3-1
size: many
J: TRBJ1-6
CDR3: CASSQGSARRGNSPLHF
DNA: TGTGCCAGCAGCCAAGGAAGCGCCCGTCGAGGGAATTCACCCCTCCACTTT

D: -
V: TRBV2
size: many
J: TRBJ1-1
CDR3: CAGSGGVNTEAFF
DNA: TGTGCCGGCTCGGGGGGGGTTAACACTGAAGCTTTCTTT

D: -
V: TRBV2
size: many
J: TRBJ1-1
CDR3: CASRGREGGPEAFF
DNA: TGTGCCAGCCGAGGGCGGGAGGGGGGACCTGAAGCTTTCTTT

D: -
V: TRBV19
size: few
J: TRBJ2-7
CDR3: CASSKSSDSYEQYF
DNA: TGTGCCAGTAGTAAGTCTAGCGATTCCTACGAGCAGTACTTC

D: -
V: TRBV2
size: many
J: TRBJ2-2
CDR3: CASSVETAPGELFF
DNA: TGTGCCAGCAGTGTGGAGACTGCGCCCGGGGAGCTGTTTTTT

D: -
V: TRBV5-1
size: -
J: TRBJ2-6
CDR3: CASSLGDFSGANVLTF
DNA: TGCGCCAGCAGCCTGGGAGACTTCTCTGGGGCCAACGTCCTGACTTTC

D: -
V: TRBV20-1
size: -
J: TRBJ2-5
CDR3: CSAGLDGSETQYF
DNA: TGCAGTGCGGGTTTGGACGGCTCTGAGACCCAGTACTTC

D: TRBD1
V: TRBV11-2
size: many
J: TRBJ1-2
CDR3: CASSLGQSNGYTF
DNA: TGTGCCAGCAGCCTGGGACAGTCAAATGGCTACACCTTC